These 30 T cell receptor beta chains originate from one sample sequenced in a study of CD8 T cells in Susac syndrome. When the RNA was reverse transcribed, random hexamers were used with an input of about 0.45 to 1 ug. One entry per CDR3 protein, called by TCRdb with MiXCR from the immunoSEQ multiplex PCR reads. There are approximately 130,000 distinct CDR3 sequences in the sample; around 91% occur only once, and about 0.23% lies in the top ten. Input material: CD8+ T cells from PBMCs. The receptors stem from a human donor with multiple sclerosis.

The chain uses TRBV14 and TRBJ2-7; 9 nucleotides match TRBD1. Trimming at V came to 4 bases and at J to 2 bases, leaving 3 bases not matched to a gene. The length of the CDR3 is 14 residues. CDR1 SGHDN and CDR2 FVKESK come from the germline V gene. CDR3 amino acids: CASSRRQGAYEQYF. In nucleotides, the CDR3 is TGTGCCAGCAGCCGAAGACAGGGGGCCTACGAGCAGTACTTC.

J is TRBJ2-1 and V is TRBV20-1, with 8 bases that match TRBD2. The junction had 8 bases not matched to a gene; V was cut back by 6 bases and J by 4 bases. Germline loops: CDR1 DFQATT, CDR2 SNEGSKA (reference sequence). This CDR3 spans 14 amino acids. The CDR3 loop reads CSAPGGDYYNEQFF. DNA for the CDR3: TGCAGTGCCCCCGGGGGGGACTATTACAATGAGCAGTTCTTC.

CDR3 sequence (DNA): TGTGCCAGCAGTTTAGCGGTTAGCAATCAGCCCCAGCATTTT. Translating it yields CASSLAVSNQPQHF. The V and J genes are TRBV12-3 or TRBV12-4 and TRBJ1-5; D unclear. V dropped 0 bases and J dropped 0 bases, with 3 bases sitting between them. CDR3 length: 14 amino acids.

This chain links TRBV10-3 with TRBJ2-1; 10 bases map to TRBD1. The CDR3 runs 17 residues. Germline trimming cut 0 bases from V and 0 bases from J; bases unmatched to any gene: 2. Germline CDR1 ENHRY, CDR2 SYGVKD. CDR3 nucleotides: TGTGCCATCAGTGAGTCGAGGGACAGGGGCTCCTACAATGAGCAGTTCTTC. It codes for CAISESRDRGSYNEQFF.

As concerns this clonotype: The junction departs from the called germline gene at one end, perhaps through a read error. The chain links TRBV4-1 to TRBJ2-1; D remains ambiguous. Germline CDR1 reads MGHRA; CDR2 reads YSYEKL. This CDR3 has 11 residues. The CDR3 sequence is CASSQYNEQFF. In DNA, the CDR3 is TGTGCCAGCAGTCAATACAATGAGCAGTTCTTC.

The chain combines TRBV6-5 with TRBJ2-3; D remains ambiguous. With 6 bases removed from V and 1 base from J, the gap between germline ends came to 11 bases. The CDR3 runs 14 residues. CDR1 is MNHEY and CDR2 is SVGAGI in the germline V gene. The CDR3 sequence is CASREGGRTDTQYF. The CDR3 DNA sequence: TGTGCCAGCAGGGAAGGCGGACGCACAGATACGCAGTATTTT.

J is TRBJ1-1 and V is TRBV29-1, with TRBD1 matching 10 bases. The V segment lost 2 bases and the J segment 6 bases; nucleotides outside the gene matches: 6. This CDR3 region has 14 residues. Germline CDR1 and CDR2: SQVTM and ANQGSEA. CDR3 region: CSVEPGQGYAEAFF. As DNA, the CDR3 is TGCAGCGTTGAACCGGGACAGGGGTACGCTGAAGCTTTCTTT. The whole variable domain, filled in from reference TRBV29-1 and TRBJ1-1, reads SAVISQKPSRDICQRGTSLTIQCQVDSQVTMMFWYRQQPGQSLTLIATANQGSEATYESGFVIDKFPISRPNLTFSTLTVSNMSPEDSSIYLCSVEPGQGYAEAFFGQGTRLTVV.

V gene TRBV29-1 combines with J gene TRBJ2-5; D is undetermined. The CDR3 sequence is 13 residues long. Germline values: CDR1 SQVTM, CDR2 ANQGSEA. The V and J ends lost 3 bases and 1 base respectively, with 9 bases between them. As DNA, the CDR3 is TGCAGCGTTGATAGAAGTCCCCAAGAGACCCAGTACTTC. Translation gives CSVDRSPQETQYF.

The gene calls are TRBV19 and TRBJ2-1; D possibly corresponds to TRBD1 (6 bases). This CDR3 has 12 amino acids. Germline values: CDR1 LNHDA, CDR2 SQIVND (reference sequence). V lost 8 bases, J lost 5 bases, and 10 bases lay in between. The CDR3 protein is CASYTGNNEQFF. Here the CDR3 DNA reads TGTGCCAGTTATACAGGGAACAATGAGCAGTTCTTC.

This clonotype was seen a handful of times. This rearrangement joins TRBV7-9 to TRBJ2-7; TRBD2 matches 15 bases. From germline, CDR1 is SEHNR and CDR2 FQNEAQ (reference sequence). V lost 6 bases, J lost 6 bases, and 6 bases stayed unmatched. The CDR3 extends over 15 amino acids. The CDR3 bases are TGTGCCAGCAGTTCGGGACTAGCGGGAGGCCGCGAGCAGTACTTC. This translates into CASSSGLAGGREQYF.

This clonotype showed up just once. The chain employs TRBV15 and TRBJ2-7; D gene uncertain. The CDR3 is made up of 14 amino acids. Trimming stripped 5 bases from V and 2 bases from J, with 13 bases between. Germline CDR1 is LNHNV and CDR2 is YYDKDF (reference sequence). CDR3 nucleotides: TGTGCCACCAGCCGTAGGGAACAAACCTACGAGCAGTACTTC. Amino acid sequence: CATSRREQTYEQYF.

The chain recombines TRBV28 with TRBJ1-5; unclear D gene. The CDR3 sequence is 15 residues long. Germline CDR1 MDHEN, CDR2 SYDVKM. The germline V and J ends were trimmed by 5 bases and 6 bases, with 17 bases remaining between them. CDR3 in DNA: TGTGCCAGCAGTCCCCTGCTCGCTATGGGTCAGCCCCAGCATTTT. Translated: CASSPLLAMGQPQHF. Drawing the rest from reference TRBV28 and TRBJ1-5, the complete variable domain is DVKVTQSSRYLVKRTGEKVFLECVQDMDHENMFWYRQDPGLGLRLIYFSYDVKMKEKGDIPEGYSVSREKKERFSLILESASTNQTSMYLCASSPLLAMGQPQHFGDGTRLSIL.

The rearrangement uses TRBV19 and TRBJ2-5, with D tentatively TRBD1 (5 bases). Germline V lookup: CDR1 LNHDA, CDR2 SQIVND (reference sequence). The length of the CDR3 is 17 residues. Trimming took 9 bases from V and 0 from J, leaving 23 bases between them. Written as DNA, the CDR3 is TGTGCCAGCTCAGGACACGACCCGACTTGGTACCAAGAGACCCAGTACTTC. It codes for CASSGHDPTWYQETQYF.

V is TRBV5-6 and J is TRBJ2-7, with D perhaps TRBD2 (6 bases). Looked up from germline, CDR1 is SGHDT and CDR2 is YYEEEE. Trimming took 0 bases from V and 0 from J, leaving 10 bases between them. The CDR3 runs to 15 residues. DNA for the CDR3: TGTGCCAGCAGCTTGGGCGGGATTAGCTCCTACGAGCAGTACTTC. Its translation is CASSLGGISSYEQYF.

The chain links TRBV27 to TRBJ2-1; the match to TRBD2 covers 7 bases. The V and J ends lost 3 bases and 2 bases, in that order; junction bases with no gene match: 1. The CDR3 consists of 14 residues. The germline CDR1 and CDR2 sequences are MNHEY and SMNVEV (reference sequence). The CDR3 coding sequence is TGTGCCAGCAGTTTGGGGGGGACCTACAATGAGCAGTTCTTC. It codes for CASSLGGTYNEQFF.

The chain carries TRBV6-2 or TRBV6-3 and TRBJ2-1; the match to TRBD2 covers 11 bases. Germline-derived CDR1 and CDR2 are MNHEY and SVGEGT. This CDR3 comprises 14 residues. With 2 bases clipped from V and 8 bases from J, the junction kept 2 bases outside the gene matches. CDR3 loop: CASSYTSGSDEQFF. CDR3 in DNA: TGTGCCAGCAGTTACACTAGCGGGAGTGATGAGCAGTTCTTC.

This clonotype was found once. The rearrangement links TRBV4-2 to TRBJ2-7; TRBD2 matches at 8 bases. With V trimmed by 7 bases and J by 7 bases, 12 bases remained unmatched. Germline lookup yields CDR1 LGHNA and CDR2 YNFKEQ. This CDR3 has 14 residues. The CDR3: CASKPGREAQEQYF. Written as DNA, the CDR3 is TGTGCCAGCAAGCCTGGGCGGGAGGCGCAAGAGCAGTACTTC.

CDR3: CASENSGRANEQFF. The CDR3 nucleotides are TGCGCCAGCGAAAATAGCGGGAGGGCTAATGAGCAGTTCTTC. The chain uses TRBV10-2 and TRBJ2-1; 11 positions agree with TRBD2. This CDR3 is 14 amino acids long. After removal of 8 bases from V and 7 bases from J, the junction contained 7 bases not matched to a gene. CDR1 WSHSY and CDR2 SAAADI come from the germline V gene.

The chain joins TRBV6-5 to TRBJ2-2, with D perhaps matching TRBD1 (5 bases). V dropped 0 bases and J dropped 6 bases, with 8 bases sitting between them. This CDR3 has 14 amino acids. Germline loops: CDR1 MNHEY, CDR2 SVGAGI. CDR3 loop: CASSYSKGPGELFF. CDR3 coding DNA: TGTGCCAGCAGTTACTCAAAGGGGCCCGGGGAGCTGTTTTTT.

The table lists this clonotype with a few counts. The chain employs TRBV30 and TRBJ2-7; possible D gene TRBD2, 5 bases. Germline CDR1 GTSNPN, CDR2 SVGIG (reference sequence). This CDR3 has 14 amino acids. Trimming shortened V by 0 bases and J by 3 bases, and 12 bases separated the two germline ends. The CDR3 reads CAWSVSSGYYEQYF. The CDR3 DNA is TGTGCCTGGAGTGTATCCAGCGGATACTACGAGCAGTACTTC.

V is TRBV9 and J is TRBJ2-1, with D possibly matching TRBD2 (5 bases). V gave up 0 bases and J gave up 8 bases, with 6 bases separating them. Looked up from germline, CDR1 is SGDLS and CDR2 is YYNGEE. This CDR3 has 12 amino acids. The CDR3 DNA reads as TGTGCCAGCAGCGTAGTGGGAGATGAGCAGTTCTTC. This encodes CASSVVGDEQFF.

The CDR3 sequence: CASSYSSSSGNTIYF. DNA of the CDR3: TGTGCCAGCAGTTACTCCAGCAGCTCTGGAAACACCATATATTTT. J is TRBJ1-3 and V is TRBV6-5; no clear D gene. Trimming took off 0 bases at V and 0 bases at J, with 6 bases between the two ends. Germline values: CDR1 MNHEY, CDR2 SVGAGI. This CDR3 has 15 residues.

V usage is TRBV5-4 and J usage is TRBJ1-1, with D unresolved. The CDR3 has 12 residues. Trimming shortened V by 2 bases and J by 1 base, and 3 bases separated the two germline ends. Germline CDR1 is SGHNT and CDR2 is YYREEE (reference sequence). For the CDR3, the DNA is TGTGCCAGCAGCTTTCAGAACACTGAAGCTTTCTTT. Its protein product is CASSFQNTEAFF.

The gene calls are TRBV27 and TRBJ2-3; D may correspond to TRBD1 or TRBD2 (5 bases each). Trimming removed 1 base at V and 0 bases at J, with 17 bases between. This CDR3 comprises 18 residues. The germline CDR1 and CDR2 sequences are MNHEY and SMNVEV (reference sequence). The CDR3 protein is CASSLFGAYGFSTDTQYF. The CDR3 DNA is TGTGCCAGCAGTTTATTCGGGGCCTATGGGTTTAGCACAGATACGCAGTATTTT.

V gene TRBV27 combines with J gene TRBJ2-1; D remains ambiguous. Deletions cut 5 bases from V and 5 bases from J, with 10 bases between. CDR3 length: 13 amino acids. The germline CDR1 and CDR2 sequences are MNHEY and SMNVEV (reference sequence). The CDR3 nucleotides are TGTGCCAGCAGTAGATCCCTCCACAATGAGCAGTTCTTC. Amino acid sequence: CASSRSLHNEQFF.

This rearrangement joins TRBV19 to TRBJ2-2, with 7 bases lining up with TRBD1. Germline values: CDR1 LNHDA, CDR2 SQIVND (reference sequence). The CDR3 loop spans 14 amino acids. After removal of 7 bases from V and 8 bases from J, the junction contained 10 bases not matched to a gene. CDR3 nucleotide sequence: TGTGCCAGTACCGTCTCGACAGGGCTTGGGGAGCTGTTTTTT. Translation: CASTVSTGLGELFF.

This CDR3 reads CASSQDHSSYEQYF. CDR3 sequence (DNA): TGTGCCAGCAGCCAAGATCACAGTTCCTACGAGCAGTACTTC. The V call is TRBV3-1, the J call TRBJ2-7; D gene uncertain. Trimming took 0 bases from V and 1 from J, leaving 7 bases between them. This CDR3 comprises 14 residues. Germline values: CDR1 LGHDT, CDR2 YNNKEL (reference sequence).

This clonotype occurred a few times. J is TRBJ2-7 and V is TRBV13; TRBD2 aligns across 7 bases. The CDR3 has 14 residues. CDR1 and CDR2 from the germline V gene are PRHDT and FYEKMQ (reference sequence). V lost 2 bases, J lost 0 bases, and 1 base stayed unmatched. The CDR3 loop is CASSLSGNSYEQYF. CDR3 DNA sequence: TGTGCCAGCAGCTTAAGCGGGAACTCCTACGAGCAGTACTTC.

The genes are TRBV6-1 and TRBJ2-7, with TRBD2 matching over 9 bases. The CDR3 contains 15 residues. Trimming at V came to 5 bases and at J to 7 bases, leaving 12 bases not matched to a gene. Germline lookup yields CDR1 MNHNS and CDR2 SASEGT. The CDR3 spells CASSKPGLARREQYF. In nucleotides, the CDR3 is TGTGCCAGCAGTAAACCGGGACTAGCTAGGCGAGAGCAGTACTTC.

The CDR3, as DNA: TGTGCCAGCAGTCCCAGTCTCTCTGGGGCCAACGTCCTGACTTTC. Amino acid sequence: CASSPSLSGANVLTF. The chain links TRBV28 to TRBJ2-6; D is unclear. CDR1 MDHEN and CDR2 SYDVKM come from the germline V gene. V dropped 5 bases and J dropped 0 bases, with 8 bases sitting between them. This CDR3 spans 15 amino acids.